What follows is one T cell receptor beta chain and its context. Its antigen is unknown. The entry originates in a study of OX40 agonist ivuxolimab in advanced cancers. Across the whole study: Partial responses were achieved by three patients, of whom one had hepatocellular carcinoma and two had cutaneous melanoma. Broader study findings: Compared with others, partial responders at 0.1-3.0 mg/kg displayed clonal expansion among the lowest.

The repertoire was sequenced with immunoSEQ multiplex PCR; TCRdb's copy has only in-frame clones and lacks some. The sample yields about 90,000 clones, about 89% seen once. This TCR was recovered from an adult with an advanced solid tumor such as melanoma, head and neck, liver or kidney cancer. The specimen was CD4+ or CD8+ T cells sorted from blood, collected in a trial of the OX40 agonist ivuxolimab.

CDR3 nucleotides: TGTGCCTGGGGTCGGGGGACGGCTATAACCGGTGAGCAGTTCTTC. It yields the protein CAWGRGTAITGEQFF. V is TRBV30 and J is TRBJ2-1; possibly TRBD2 for D (6 bases). The germline V gene encodes CDR1 GTSNPN and CDR2 SVGIG (reference sequence). This CDR3 region has 15 residues. Trimming cost V 5 bases and J 9 bases, with 23 bases left between them.